This T cell receptor (beta chain) was recorded in a study of cytomegalovirus exposure and HLA in healthy donors. Whole-study context: Out of 150 million to 200 million T cells, an earlier analysis found 117 million unique TCR beta sequences in total. From donors who were HLA-typed, an early data release held 75 million to 85 million unique TCRs.

The CDR3 runs to 15 residues. CDR1 and CDR2 from the germline V gene are SEHNR and FQNEAQ (reference sequence). To note about this clone: The junction departs from germline at one end; a sequencing error may be responsible.

PCR was performed using 60 Vbeta and 13 Jbeta primers. Using immunoSEQ multiplex PCR, the repertoire was profiled, and TCRdb retains in-frame clones only, with some absent. The repertoire holds about 140,000 clones, with 88% as singletons. The rearrangement links TRBV7-9 to TRBJ2-1, with 10 bases lining up with TRBD1. This receptor was identified in a woman in her thirties or forties in good health and CMV-seronegative. The sequencing sample was made of PBMCs. In DNA, the CDR3 is TGTTCCAGCAGGTTTAGCCGGGACAGGGGCAATGAGCAGTTCTTC. Translation: CSSRFSRDRGNEQFF. The full variable domain, in which reference TRBV7-9 and TRBJ2-1 provide the parts outside the CDR3, is DTGVSQNPRHKITKRGQNVTFRCDPISEHNRLYWYRQTLGQGPEFLTYFQNEAQLEKSRLLSDRFSAERPKGSFSTLEIQRTEQGDSAMYLCSSRFSRDRGNEQFFGPGTRLTVL.